This section outlines one TCR beta chain sequence together with its context. This CDR3 spans 14 amino acids. CDR1 and CDR2 from the germline V gene are SGHTS and YDEGEE. V was clipped by 5 bases and J by 2 bases; unmatched bases: 2. Produced via immunoSEQ multiplex PCR; TCRdb's table is partial and in-frame only. Here the sample spans approximately 160,000 clones, about 80% being singletons. The data were taken from a study of blood T cell repertoires in COVID-19. The sequence was collected from a man aged 65-85 years who had recovered from COVID-19. The sample comprised peripheral blood. V gene TRBV5-8 combines with J gene TRBJ2-1, with 9 bases fitting TRBD2. CDR3 residues: CASSGGRAYNEQFF. In DNA, the CDR3 is TGTGCCAGCAGTGGCGGGAGGGCCTACAATGAGCAGTTCTTC. The full variable domain, with the rest looked up from reference TRBV5-8 and TRBJ2-1, is EAGVTQSPTHLIKTRGQQATLRCSPISGHTSVYWYQQALGLGLQFLLWYDEGEERNRGNFPPRFSGRQFPNYSSELNVNALELEDSALYLCASSGGRAYNEQFFGPGTRLTVL.